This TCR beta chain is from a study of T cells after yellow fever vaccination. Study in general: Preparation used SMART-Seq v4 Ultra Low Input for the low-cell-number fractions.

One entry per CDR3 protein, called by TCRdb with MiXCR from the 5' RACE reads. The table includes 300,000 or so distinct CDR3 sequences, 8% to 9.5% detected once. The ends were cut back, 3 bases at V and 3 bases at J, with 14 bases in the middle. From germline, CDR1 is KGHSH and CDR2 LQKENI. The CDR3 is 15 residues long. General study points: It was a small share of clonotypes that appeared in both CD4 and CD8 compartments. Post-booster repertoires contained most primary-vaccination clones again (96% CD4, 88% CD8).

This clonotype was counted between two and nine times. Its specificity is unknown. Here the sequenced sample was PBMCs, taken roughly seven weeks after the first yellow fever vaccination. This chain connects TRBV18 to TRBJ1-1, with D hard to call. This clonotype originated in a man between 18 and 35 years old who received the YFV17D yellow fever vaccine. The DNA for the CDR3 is TGTGCCAGCTCACCGCCTCGAAAAGGGTACACTGAAGCTTTCTTT. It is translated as CASSPPRKGYTEAFF.